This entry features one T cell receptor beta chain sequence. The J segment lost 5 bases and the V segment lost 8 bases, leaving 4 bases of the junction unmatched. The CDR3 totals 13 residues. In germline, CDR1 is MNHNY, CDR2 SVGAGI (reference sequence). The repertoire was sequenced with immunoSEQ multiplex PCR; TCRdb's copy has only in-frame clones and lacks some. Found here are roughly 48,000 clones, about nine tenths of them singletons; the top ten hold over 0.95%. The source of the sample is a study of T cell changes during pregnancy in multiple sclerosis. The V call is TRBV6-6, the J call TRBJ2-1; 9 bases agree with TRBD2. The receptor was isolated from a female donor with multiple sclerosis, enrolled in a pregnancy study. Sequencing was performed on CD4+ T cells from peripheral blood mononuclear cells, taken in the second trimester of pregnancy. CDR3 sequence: CASCGRENNEQFF. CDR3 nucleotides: TGTGCCAGCTGCGGGAGGGAGAACAATGAGCAGTTCTTC.